Below are 14 T cell receptor beta chains sequenced from a single sample in a study of Ad26.COV2.S vaccination and SARS-CoV-2 variants. Libraries were prepared by immunoSEQ multiplex PCR; TCRdb keeps only in-frame clonotypes and omits some of them. Of some 450,000 clones in the sample, less than 95% were seen once. Treatment noted: around 19 received Ad26.COV2.S at low or high dose, single or two shots; about five received placebo; per-sample allocation not given. The investigators took samples on day 63 after the first vaccine or placebo injection. The starting material was peripheral blood, obtained in a trial of Ad26.COV2.S vaccine versus placebo. These receptors were collected from a person between 18 and 65 years old who received the Ad26.COV2.S COVID-19 vaccine or a placebo.

J is TRBJ2-1 and V is TRBV7-8; 8 nucleotides line up with TRBD2. Trimming took 2 bases from V and 8 from J; bases not matched to a gene: 8. The CDR3 runs 15 residues. CDR1 is SGHVS, CDR2 FQNEAQ, per germline. The CDR3 nucleotides read TGTGCCAGCAGCTTAAGACGGGAGGGGCGGGATGAGCAGTTCTTC. Amino acids: CASSLRREGRDEQFF.

V gene TRBV14 combines with J gene TRBJ1-2; 7 bases line up with TRBD1. Germline CDR1 is SGHDN and CDR2 is FVKESK. V gave up 1 base and J gave up 8 bases; unmatched junction bases: 13. This CDR3 is built from 16 residues. CDR3 nucleotide sequence: TGTGCCAGCAGCCAAGTACAGGGGCCGAAGGGTGGCGGCTACACCTTC. It is translated as CASSQVQGPKGGGYTF.

The rearrangement joins TRBV5-6 to TRBJ1-5; TRBD1 matches at 12 bases. The CDR3 totals 17 residues. CDR1 and CDR2 (germline): SGHDT, YYEEEE. The V and J ends lost 3 bases and 6 bases, in that order; junction bases with no gene match: 10. CDR3 sequence: CASSYGTGTGGSQPQHF. CDR3 sequence (DNA): TGTGCCAGCAGCTACGGGACTGGGACAGGGGGCAGTCAGCCCCAGCATTTT.

V usage is TRBV7-2 and J usage is TRBJ2-1, with D unresolved. V was clipped by 5 bases and J by 6 bases, with 20 bases between them. CDR1 and CDR2 (germline): SGHTA, FQGNSA. CDR3 size: 16 residues. The CDR3 sequence: CASSPGSHTGSNEQFF. Written as DNA, the CDR3 is TGTGCCAGCAGCCCCGGGTCCCACACGGGCAGCAATGAGCAGTTCTTC.

The chain couples TRBV5-6 to TRBJ2-3; no reliable D call. CDR3 length: 14 amino acids. Per germline, CDR1 SGHDT and CDR2 YYEEEE. V lost 3 bases to trimming and J lost 0 bases, with 8 bases between them. The CDR3 DNA follows: TGTGCCAGCAGCTACTCCTCTAGCACAGATACGCAGTATTTT. Protein product: CASSYSSSTDTQYF. Using reference TRBV5-6 and TRBJ2-3 for the parts outside the CDR3, the full variable domain is DAGVTQSPTHLIKTRGQQVTLRCSPKSGHDTVSWYQQALGQGPQFIFQYYEEEERQRGNFPDRFSGHQFPNYSSELNVNALLLGDSALYLCASSYSSSTDTQYFGPGTRLTVL.

The V and J genes are TRBV7-8 and TRBJ2-5; D perhaps matches TRBD2 (6 bases). CDR3 length equals 15 residues. Trimming took off 5 bases at V and 5 bases at J, with 18 bases between the two ends. In germline, CDR1 is SGHVS, CDR2 FQNEAQ. Written as DNA, the CDR3 is TGTGCCAGCAGCGAGCAGGCGGGACGGGGGGAGACCCAGTACTTC. Encoded protein: CASSEQAGRGETQYF.

The V gene is TRBV11-2, the J gene TRBJ2-1, with D possibly TRBD2 on 6 matching bases. Trimming shortened V by 3 bases and J by 6 bases, and 12 bases separated the two germline ends. This CDR3 region has 14 residues. The V gene's germline CDR1 is SGHAT and CDR2 FQNNGV. The CDR3 DNA reads as TGTGCCAGCAGCTTGGGAGGACTCCCCAATGAGCAGTTCTTC. Its translation is CASSLGGLPNEQFF.

The rearrangement uses TRBV27 and TRBJ2-7; 7 bases match TRBD2. The CDR3 totals 13 residues. From germline, CDR1 is MNHEY and CDR2 SMNVEV (reference sequence). Trimming cost V 5 bases and J 3 bases; bases outside gene matches: 4. CDR3 protein: CASSPWGGYEQYF. The CDR3 coding sequence is TGTGCCAGCAGTCCCTGGGGGGGCTACGAGCAGTACTTC.

The V gene is TRBV7-9, the J gene TRBJ2-1; the D gene is possibly TRBD1 (5 bases). CDR1 is SEHNR, CDR2 FQNEAQ, per germline (reference sequence). CDR3 size: 14 residues. The V end lost 2 bases, the J end lost 5 bases, and 10 bases lay between the germline ends. The CDR3 region is CASSLRGENNEQFF. The DNA of the CDR3 is TGTGCCAGCAGCTTAAGGGGCGAAAACAATGAGCAGTTCTTC.

The chain couples TRBV7-2 to TRBJ1-1; D is perhaps TRBD1 (5 bases). V was trimmed by 2 bases and J by 4 bases, leaving 11 bases between them. Germline CDR1 reads SGHTA; CDR2 reads FQGNSA. The CDR3 consists of 14 residues. This CDR3 is CASSLFQGGTEAFF. Here the CDR3 DNA reads TGTGCCAGCAGCTTATTCCAGGGTGGCACTGAAGCTTTCTTT.

This rearrangement joins TRBV2 to TRBJ2-4, with D perhaps matching TRBD1 (6 bases). V lost 5 bases and J 6 bases, leaving 17 bases between the germline ends. Germline CDR1 SNHLY, CDR2 FYNNEI. This CDR3 is 15 amino acids long. CDR3 amino acids: CASSPRGQTLNIQYF. DNA for the CDR3: TGTGCCAGCAGTCCACGGGGACAAACGTTAAACATTCAGTACTTC. The full variable domain, in which reference TRBV2 and TRBJ2-4 provide the parts outside the CDR3, is EPEVTQTPSHQVTQMGQEVILRCVPISNHLYFYWYRQILGQKVEFLVSFYNNEISEKSEIFDDQFSVERPDGSNFTLKIRSTKLEDSAMYFCASSPRGQTLNIQYFGAGTRLSVL.

This sequence joins TRBV11-1 and TRBJ1-3, with a possible D match to TRBD1 (6 bases). The V end was cut by 8 bases, the J end by 2 bases, with 16 bases between. CDR1 SGHAT and CDR2 FQDESV come from the germline V gene (reference sequence). CDR3 length equals 15 residues. The CDR3 loop is CASFATGNTGNTIYF. DNA of the CDR3: TGTGCCAGCTTCGCTACAGGGAACACTGGAAACACCATATATTTT.

The CDR3 DNA sequence: TGTGCCAGCAGCCGATCGACAGATAGCAATCAGCCCCAGCATTTT. Its translation is CASSRSTDSNQPQHF. J is TRBJ1-5 and V is TRBV3-1 (or the pseudogene TRBV3-2), with TRBD1 as a possible D gene (5 bases). The V and J ends lost 4 bases and 0 bases respectively, with 10 bases between them. In germline, CDR1 is LGHDT, CDR2 YNNKEL (reference sequence). The CDR3 consists of 15 residues.

This chain links TRBV5-5 with TRBJ2-3; the D is unclear. The CDR3 contains 16 residues. Trimming stripped 3 bases from V and 0 bases from J, with 14 bases between. Germline V CDR1 and CDR2: SGHKS, YYEKEE (reference sequence). The CDR3 spells CASSSPERDSTDTQYF. CDR3 DNA: TGTGCCAGCAGCTCTCCGGAAAGGGATAGCACAGATACGCAGTATTTT.